This T cell receptor beta chain derives from a study of cytomegalovirus exposure and HLA in healthy donors. Looking at the study overall: Out of several hundred genotyped donors, roughly 80% belonged to the Caucasian-associated ancestry cluster.

Primers included in the PCR were 60 Vbeta and 13 Jbeta primers. As handled by the study authors: As a later analysis found, there were 70 million to 90 million unique TCR beta chains, of which approximately 10 million were shared. Measured with immunoSEQ multiplex PCR; TCRdb has only the in-frame clones, and not every one. The V and J calls and clone size were taken over from that table, and D and trimming were inferred from the DNA. The sample has over 95,000 clones, over 75% seen once. Study-wide results and limits: There were several of the most significant clusters that appeared linked to common viral pathogens in a later analysis. Associated with cytomegalovirus, according to the listing, were some 150 TCR beta chains.

This clone was detected a few times. The antigen remains unidentified. This CDR3 contains 15 residues. Germline values: CDR1 SGHTA, CDR2 FQGNSA. J was trimmed by 4 bases and V by 3 bases; bases with no gene match: 8. The chain couples TRBV7-2 to TRBJ1-2; 7 bases are a match to TRBD1. The origin of this receptor is a man in his forties in good health and CMV-seropositive. The sequencing input was PBMCs. The CDR3 nucleotides read TGTGCCAGCAGCTTCGTCGCCGACAGGGCCTATGGCTACACCTTC. Encoded protein: CASSFVADRAYGYTF.